This entry is about one T cell receptor (beta chain). The antigen is undetermined. Germline assignment: CDR1 SGHTA and CDR2 FQGNSA. The ends were cut back, 5 bases at V and 4 bases at J, with 19 bases in the middle. The CDR3 is 16 amino acids. Time point: late sampling 161 to 241 days after vaccination in a few convalescent patients. Specified treatment: roughly ten-day PBMC culture with coronavirus spike peptide pools or control peptides (ViraFEST assay). This entry belongs to a study of vaccination and CD4 T cells after COVID-19. Oncomine TCR Beta short-read sequencing was applied to DNA from cultured CD4+ T cells. Each CDR3 protein is one row after TCRdb ran MiXCR on the PCR reads. The data hold 15,000 or so distinct CDR3 sequences, with approximately 54% observed a single time.

This sample comprised CD4+ T cells from blood, cultured in vitro, obtained about 7 months after SARS-CoV-2 vaccination. The origin of this receptor is a human donor who had recovered from COVID-19. The rearrangement joins TRBV7-2 to TRBJ2-3; D is tentatively TRBD1 or TRBD2 (6 bases each). This chain's CDR3 is CASSQLRRGLADTQYF. The CDR3, as DNA: TGTGCCAGCAGCCAGCTCAGACGGGGGCTAGCAGATACGCAGTATTTT.